This T cell receptor (beta chain) was recovered during a study of blood T cell repertoires in COVID-19. Study-level background: Some COVID-19 samples were acute and others convalescent; all came from the United States, Italy and Spain.

The authors' processing: For nucleated cells, counts were estimated from reference gene primer amplification. Generated by immunoSEQ multiplex PCR, the TCRdb table keeps only in-frame clones and is missing some. V and J calls and clone size come straight from that table; D and trimming were deduced from the DNA. The sample shows roughly 700,000 clones, around 90% of them seen only once. The CDR3 sequence is 16 residues long. Germline CDR1 MNHNY, CDR2 SVGAGI (reference sequence). The ends lost 2 bases at V and 10 bases at J; junction bases unmatched: 13. The TCR originated in a woman younger than 30 with acute or convalescent COVID-19. Material: peripheral blood. This sequence joins TRBV6-6 and TRBJ1-4; 7 bases line up with TRBD1. CDR3 in DNA: TGTGCCAGCAGTTACCTCCTCGAGGGGGCCGGCGCAAAACTGTTTTTT. Residues: CASSYLLEGAGAKLFF.